These T cell receptor beta chains were read from a single sample in a study of cytomegalovirus exposure and HLA in healthy donors. Sequenced by immunoSEQ multiplex PCR; TCRdb stores in-frame clones only, minus some. The data contain fewer than 250,000 clones, about 70% of them singletons. Sample: PBMCs. Receptors were obtained from a woman aged 25 to 45 in good health and CMV-seronegative. CDR3s include the opening cysteine and the closing phenylalanine or tryptophan. The D gene is left open where the match is weak. Some rows have no size entry. The others give once, few or many, or a class for an expanded clone.

cdr3_nt,cdr3_aa,v_call,d_call,j_call,clone_size
TGTGCTAGTGGTTTGGGGCTAGGGCGGGAGTCCCACAATGAGCAGTTCTTC,CASGLGLGRESHNEQFF,TRBV12-5,TRBD2,TRBJ2-1,.
TGCGCCAGCAGCTTGGCTGTTGGAGCGGCAGCAGAGACCCAGTACTTC,CASSLAVGAAAETQYF,TRBV5-1,.,TRBJ2-5,few
TGTGCCAGCAGTGAAGGCGGCAGGGGATGGTTTGGCTACACCTTC,CASSEGGRGWFGYTF,TRBV6-1,.,TRBJ1-2,.
TGTGCCAGTAGTTCCAAGGGGACAGGGGATCAGCCCCAGCATTTT,CASSSKGTGDQPQHF,TRBV19,TRBD1,TRBJ1-5,.
TGTGCCAGCAGCGTAGCGACTAGCGGGAAACAGTTCTTC,CASSVATSGKQFF,TRBV9,TRBD2,TRBJ2-1,.
TGTGCCACCAGCAGATCACCAACTGGGAGGGACAGCAATCAGCCCCAGCATTTT,CATSRSPTGRDSNQPQHF,TRBV15,.,TRBJ1-5,.
TGTGCCAGCAGTTCCCGGGCAGGGGACAATCAGCCCCAGCATTTT,CASSSRAGDNQPQHF,TRBV28,.,TRBJ1-5,.
TGTGCCAGCAGCTTCCTAGCGGGGGTTAGCACAGATACGCAGTATTTT,CASSFLAGVSTDTQYF,TRBV7-8,TRBD2,TRBJ2-3,.
TGCGCCAGCAGCTCCGTAGCGGGGGGCTCCTACAATGAGCAGTTCTTC,CASSSVAGGSYNEQFF,TRBV5-1,TRBD2,TRBJ2-1,.
TGTGCCAGCAGTGAACCCGGGACAGATAATCAGCCCCAGCATTTT,CASSEPGTDNQPQHF,TRBV2,TRBD1,TRBJ1-5,once
TGTGCCACCAGCAGAGATCGCTACGAGCAGTACTTC,CATSRDRYEQYF,TRBV15,.,TRBJ2-7,many
TGTGCCAGCAGCCAAGATCTTAGGGGAGGCGCCGAGCAGTACTTC,CASSQDLRGGAEQYF,TRBV5-5,.,TRBJ2-7,.
TGTGCCAGCAGTTCAGACAGGGGGTACGAGCAGTACTTC,CASSSDRGYEQYF,TRBV6-6,TRBD1,TRBJ2-7,.
TGCAGCCCCGGTGGGAACACTGAAGCTTTCTTT,CSPGGNTEAFF,TRBV29-1,.,TRBJ1-1,.
TGTGCCAGCAGTTCAAGGACAGGAGACAATGAGCAGTTCTTC,CASSSRTGDNEQFF,TRBV2,TRBD1,TRBJ2-1,.
TGTGCCTGTGCCGCATCAACGGATCAGCCCCAGCATTTT,CACAASTDQPQHF,TRBV19,.,TRBJ1-5,.
TGTGCCAGCAGCTGGGGCTCCAGCTCTGGAAACACCATATATTTT,CASSWGSSSGNTIYF,TRBV5-6,.,TRBJ1-3,.
TGTGCCAGCAGCCAATTTACGGCGGGGGGCAATGAGCAGTTCTTC,CASSQFTAGGNEQFF,TRBV14,TRBD2,TRBJ2-1,few
TGTGCCAGTAGGGGCCAACCTGCCTACAATGAGCAGTTCTTC,CASRGQPAYNEQFF,TRBV19,.,TRBJ2-1,few
TGTGCCATCAGTCCGACAGGGGGCTTTGGAAACACCATATATTTT,CAISPTGGFGNTIYF,TRBV10-3,TRBD1,TRBJ1-3,once
TGTGCCAGCAGCTTCAGAGGGAATTCACCCCTCCACTTT,CASSFRGNSPLHF,TRBV5-4,.,TRBJ1-6,few
TGCGCCAGCAGCCAAGAAACGGGTACCGGGGAGCTGTTTTTT,CASSQETGTGELFF,TRBV4-1,.,TRBJ2-2,.
TGTGCCAGCACGGGGATCTCCTACGAGCAGTACTTC,CASTGISYEQYF,TRBV2,.,TRBJ2-7,.
TGTGCCAGCAGTCGAGATAGCAATCAGCCCCAGCATTTT,CASSRDSNQPQHF,TRBV2,.,TRBJ1-5,.
TGTGCCAGCAGCTTGGCCCCCGGACAGGGGACCACTGAAGCTTTCTTT,CASSLAPGQGTTEAFF,TRBV7-9,TRBD1,TRBJ1-1,.
TGTGCCAGCAGCGGGAGGGGGTCTACAGAGCAGTACTTC,CASSGRGSTEQYF,TRBV7-9,.,TRBJ2-7,.
TGTGCCAGCAGCTTAGGTGTCTCGGACACTGAAGCTTTCTTT,CASSLGVSDTEAFF,TRBV7-6,.,TRBJ1-1,.
TGTGCCTGGGCAGGGGGCGATGGCTACACCTTC,CAWAGGDGYTF,TRBV5-8,TRBD1,TRBJ1-2,.
TGTGCCAGCAGTGCCTACCTGGGCCTTGATGGGGAGCAGTTCTTC,CASSAYLGLDGEQFF,TRBV6-1,.,TRBJ2-1,.
TGTGCCAGCACTAACACCGGGGAGCTGTTTTTT,CASTNTGELFF,TRBV6-1,.,TRBJ2-2,.
TGCACCAGCAGCCGGCAAAACACCATATATTTT,CTSSRQNTIYF,TRBV1,.,TRBJ1-3,once
TGTGCCAGCAGGACAGGGGCGGGCACTGAAGCTTTCTTT,CASRTGAGTEAFF,TRBV6-5,TRBD1,TRBJ1-1,.
TGTGCCAGCAGTCCCCGGGACAGGCGAACTGAAGCTTTCTTT,CASSPRDRRTEAFF,TRBV6-1,TRBD1,TRBJ1-1,.
TGTGCCTGGGCCCCAAACAGGAACACTGAAGCTTTCTTT,CAWAPNRNTEAFF,TRBV30,.,TRBJ1-1,.
TGTGCCAGCTCACCTTTGGGTCGAAAGGGGAATGAGCAGTTCTTC,CASSPLGRKGNEQFF,TRBV18,.,TRBJ2-1,.
TGCGCCAGCAGCCAGGGACTAGCGAAATACAATGAGCAGTTCTTC,CASSQGLAKYNEQFF,TRBV4-1,TRBD2,TRBJ2-1,.
TGCGACAGCAGCTTCGCCCGGACAGGGCAAATTCCAGATACGCAGTATTTT,CDSSFARTGQIPDTQYF,TRBV5-1,TRBD1,TRBJ2-3,.
TGTGCCTCCAGACAAGGACTAGCGTTCACCGGGGAGCTGTTTTTT,CASRQGLAFTGELFF,TRBV10-3,TRBD2,TRBJ2-2,once
TGCGCCAGCAGCCTCTCGGACGGGGACTATGGCTACACCTTC,CASSLSDGDYGYTF,TRBV5-1,.,TRBJ1-2,few
TGTGCCAGCACTCCTTGGAGCCCTGACTACAATGAGCAGTTCTTC,CASTPWSPDYNEQFF,TRBV2,.,TRBJ2-1,.
TGTGCCAGCAGCCAAGAAAAAGCGGGGGCGTCCTACGAGCAGTACTTC,CASSQEKAGASYEQYF,TRBV14,TRBD2,TRBJ2-7,.
TGTGCCAGCAGTGTAGCAACTGGCACTGAAGCTTTCTTT,CASSVATGTEAFF,TRBV9,.,TRBJ1-1,.
TGTGCCAGCAGCCCCCGGGTCGCCCCAGATACGCAGTATTTT,CASSPRVAPDTQYF,TRBV5-4,.,TRBJ2-3,.
TGTGCCAGCAGTGAAGCCAAGCCCTCTCTCTATGGCTACACCTTC,CASSEAKPSLYGYTF,TRBV6-1,.,TRBJ1-2,.
TGTGCCCGTTCGACGGGTTATAATTCACCCCTCCACTTT,CARSTGYNSPLHF,TRBV30,.,TRBJ1-6,.
TGTTCCAGCAGCTTACAGGGGCTACTGTCGTCTTTT,CSSSLQGLLSSF,TRBV7-9,TRBD1,TRBJ1-1,few
TGTGCCACCCGGACTAGCGGGAGGTCCTACAATGAGCAGTTCTTC,CATRTSGRSYNEQFF,TRBV6-5,TRBD2,TRBJ2-1,.
TGTGCCAGCAGCCAGACAGGGGGCGCGACTGAAGCTTTCTTT,CASSQTGGATEAFF,TRBV11-2,TRBD1,TRBJ1-1,.
TGTGCCAGCAGCCCAGACAGGACGAACACCGGGGAGCTGTTTTTT,CASSPDRTNTGELFF,TRBV6-5,.,TRBJ2-2,.
TGCGCCAGCAGCTCCCAGGGACTAGCGGGGGCCACAGATACGCAGTATTTT,CASSSQGLAGATDTQYF,TRBV5-1,TRBD2,TRBJ2-3,.
TGTGCCACCAGCACCTTATATGGACAGGGGGTTGAGACCCAGTACTTC,CATSTLYGQGVETQYF,TRBV15,TRBD1,TRBJ2-5,.
TGCGCCAGCAGCTTGCCGGACAGGACGATTACTGGATTTAACTATGGCTACACCTTC,CASSLPDRTITGFNYGYTF,TRBV5-1,TRBD1,TRBJ1-2,few
TGTGCCAGCAGCTTAGTTCGGCCTAGGGGGACGGATACGCAGTATTTT,CASSLVRPRGTDTQYF,TRBV7-9,.,TRBJ2-3,.